This entry lists 16 T cell receptor beta chains sequenced from one sample in a study of cytomegalovirus exposure and HLA in healthy donors. The PCR was carried out with 60 Vbeta primers and 13 Jbeta primers. Sequencing used immunoSEQ multiplex PCR; TCRdb keeps in-frame clones, though not all of them. The data contain roughly 220,000 clones, 75% to 90% of them singletons. What was sequenced was PBMCs. These receptors were obtained from a woman aged 40 to 55 in good health and CMV-seronegative.

The chain combines TRBV18 with TRBJ2-7; D gene ambiguous. The germline V and J ends were trimmed by 4 bases and 5 bases, with 6 bases remaining between them. Looked up from germline, CDR1 is KGHSH and CDR2 is LQKENI. There are 11 residues in the CDR3. The CDR3 DNA reads TGTGCCAGCTCACGTCGTGACGAGCAGTACTTC. The encoded protein is CASSRRDEQYF.

The chain carries TRBV5-4 and TRBJ2-7; D is possibly TRBD2 (5 bases). Per the germline V gene, CDR1 is SGHNT and CDR2 is YYREEE (reference sequence). Trimming pared 7 bases from V and 6 bases from J, leaving 17 bases between. This CDR3 region has 13 residues. In DNA form, the CDR3 reads TGTGCCAGCGGAGGAAGTACGATGGGCGAGCAGTACTTC. It yields the protein CASGGSTMGEQYF.

J is TRBJ1-1 and V is TRBV20-1; 7 bases align to TRBD1. This CDR3 region has 11 residues. The V gene end was trimmed by 3 bases and the J gene end by 8 bases; junction bases not matched to a gene: 3. Germline CDR1 reads DFQATT; CDR2 reads SNEGSKA (reference sequence). This chain's CDR3 is CSASLDREAFF. CDR3 nucleotides: TGCAGTGCTAGCCTGGACAGGGAAGCTTTCTTT.

The chain links TRBV28 to TRBJ1-2; D gene ambiguous. V gave up 2 bases and J gave up 4 bases, with 8 bases separating them. The CDR3 loop spans 13 amino acids. Germline V gives CDR1 MDHEN, CDR2 SYDVKM. The DNA of the CDR3 is TGTGCCAGCAGTTTAGTTCAGATCTATGGCTACACCTTC. Translating gives CASSLVQIYGYTF.

The chain links TRBV29-1 to TRBJ2-2; maybe TRBD1 (6 bases). The CDR3 consists of 12 residues. Per germline, CDR1 SQVTM and CDR2 ANQGSEA. With 7 bases removed from V and 3 bases from J, the gap between germline ends came to 9 bases. In DNA form, the CDR3 reads TGCAGCGGACAGGCAGACACCGGGGAGCTGTTTTTT. This gives the protein CSGQADTGELFF.

The rearrangement links TRBV27 to TRBJ2-7; D not resolved. The CDR3 has 14 residues. Per germline, CDR1 MNHEY and CDR2 SMNVEV (reference sequence). V lost 6 bases and J 3 bases, leaving 15 bases between the germline ends. Here the CDR3 DNA reads TGTGCCAGCAGCCCCCTCACAAGTGGCTACGAGCAGTACTTC. It encodes CASSPLTSGYEQYF.

V usage is TRBV18 and J usage is TRBJ2-7; TRBD2 matches 12 bases. The CDR3 runs 15 residues. Germline V gives CDR1 KGHSH, CDR2 LQKENI. The junction had 2 bases not matched to a gene; V was cut back by 2 bases and J by 3 bases. CDR3 in amino acids: CASSPGTSGYYEQYF. CDR3 nucleotide sequence: TGTGCCAGCTCACCAGGGACTAGCGGGTACTACGAGCAGTACTTC. The full variable domain, its missing parts supplied by reference TRBV18 and TRBJ2-7, is NAGVMQNPRHLVRRRGQEARLRCSPMKGHSHVYWYRQLPEEGLKFMVYLQKENIIDESGMPKERFSAEFPKEGPSILRIQQVVRGDSAAYFCASSPGTSGYYEQYFGPGTRLTVT.

The chain carries TRBV18 and TRBJ2-5, with a possible D match to TRBD1 (7 bases). Germline assignment: CDR1 KGHSH and CDR2 LQKENI. The CDR3 sequence is 14 residues long. Trimming took 3 bases from V and 3 from J, leaving 11 bases between them. The CDR3 is CASSPPGGKETQYF. The CDR3 DNA is TGTGCCAGCTCACCCCCAGGGGGGAAAGAGACCCAGTACTTC.

The chain employs TRBV6-5 and TRBJ2-2; 8 nucleotides match TRBD2. Germline V gene lookup returns CDR1 MNHEY and CDR2 SVGAGI. The trim removed 2 bases at V and 0 bases at J, leaving 2 bases unmatched. CDR3 length equals 16 residues. The DNA for the CDR3 is TGTGCCAGCAGTTACCCGGGGGGGTCGAACACCGGGGAGCTGTTTTTT. Translation: CASSYPGGSNTGELFF.

The chain carries TRBV6-1 and TRBJ2-3, with no clear D. The CDR3 consists of 13 residues. Per the germline V gene, CDR1 is MNHNS and CDR2 is SASEGT. The V end was cut by 2 bases, the J end by 6 bases, with 9 bases between. CDR3 DNA: TGTGCCAGCAGTGAAAGTTGGGCGGATACGCAGTATTTT. Its translation is CASSESWADTQYF.

This rearrangement joins TRBV19 to TRBJ1-1, with a tentative D call TRBD1 (6 bases). CDR3 length: 14 amino acids. V lost 7 bases and J lost 0, with 12 bases in between. Germline V gene sequence: CDR1 LNHDA, CDR2 SQIVND (reference sequence). The CDR3 protein is CASTVQGMNTEAFF. CDR3 nucleotide sequence: TGTGCCAGTACCGTACAGGGAATGAACACTGAAGCTTTCTTT.

This clone appeared a single time. The chain combines TRBV4-2 with TRBJ2-7, with TRBD2 identical over 11 bases. The CDR3 is 19 amino acids. The trim removed 0 bases at V and 0 bases at J, leaving 10 bases unmatched. CDR1 and CDR2 (germline): LGHNA, YNFKEQ. CDR3 coding DNA: TGTGCCAGCAGCCAAGAATTACCGGGACTAGCGGAATTCTCCTACGAGCAGTACTTC. It specifies CASSQELPGLAEFSYEQYF.

The CDR3 bases are TGTGCCAGCAGTTTCGTGACAGGGGGGGTCCAAGAGACCCAGTACTTC. Translation: CASSFVTGGVQETQYF. The chain couples TRBV27 to TRBJ2-5; 9 bases map to TRBD1. The CDR3 sequence is 16 residues long. Germline trimming cut 3 bases from V and 1 base from J; bases unmatched to any gene: 6. Germline V CDR1 and CDR2: MNHEY, SMNVEV (reference sequence).

The V and J genes are TRBV7-9 and TRBJ1-1; no clear D. The CDR3 sequence is 15 residues long. Trimming took 5 bases from V and 8 from J, leaving 21 bases between them. The germline V gene has CDR1 SEHNR and CDR2 FQNEAQ (reference sequence). In DNA form, the CDR3 reads TGTGCCAGCAGCCCGCCCCAGAACAGTGCGCCCGAAGCTTTCTTT. Amino acid sequence: CASSPPQNSAPEAFF.

This chain uses TRBV9 with TRBJ2-3; 10 bases match TRBD2. CDR3 length: 17 residues. V lost 3 bases to trimming and J lost 0 bases; unmatched junction nucleotides: 7. Germline V lookup: CDR1 SGDLS, CDR2 YYNGEE. CDR3 sequence reads: CASSAKLLAGSTDTQYF. The CDR3 coding sequence is TGTGCCAGCAGCGCTAAACTACTAGCGGGAAGCACAGATACGCAGTATTTT.

The V call is TRBV5-4, the J call TRBJ2-7, with 9 bases aligning to TRBD2. From germline, CDR1 is SGHNT and CDR2 YYREEE (reference sequence). CDR3 length: 15 amino acids. V lost 2 bases to trimming and J lost 1 base; unmatched junction nucleotides: 4. DNA of the CDR3: TGTGCCAGCAGCTTTAGCGGGAGCAGATCCTACGAGCAGTACTTC. Translated: CASSFSGSRSYEQYF.